These 15 T cell receptor beta chains share one sample of origin, sequenced in a study of cytomegalovirus exposure and HLA in healthy donors (dated by TCRdb to 2016 to 2017). The library was generated by the immunoSEQ multiplex PCR assay. A mixture of 60 forward primers for TCR Vbeta segments and 13 reverse primers for TCR Jbeta segments was used in the multiplex PCR. The clones in this table, taken by TCRdb from immuneACCESS, are in-frame only. Not every clone is retained; where verified, under half of the shortfall comes from an unresolved V gene, and the cause of the rest is unknown. The sample contains approximately 92,000 clones, 55% to 75% of them found a single time. The top ten clonotypes cover around 2.5% of the sample. Sequencing was performed on PBMCs. The receptor set was obtained from a man between 50 and 59 years old in good health and CMV-seronegative.

This clone has more than one count but fewer than ten. This chain links TRBV7-9 with TRBJ2-7; 7 nucleotides match TRBD1. The junction had 4 bases not matched to a gene; V was cut back by 5 bases and J by 0 bases. This CDR3 contains 14 residues. CDR1 is SEHNR, CDR2 FQNEAQ, per germline (reference sequence). The CDR3 nucleotides read TGTGCCAGCAGCCCAGGGGACAGCTCCTACGAGCAGTACGTC. Translated: CASSPGDSSYEQYV.

The V gene is TRBV4-1, the J gene TRBJ2-3; 12 nucleotides align to TRBD2. The CDR3 sequence is 20 residues long. The V and J ends lost 4 bases and 6 bases, in that order; junction bases with no gene match: 20. Germline V CDR1 and CDR2: MGHRA, YSYEKL. The CDR3 DNA sequence: TGCGCCAGCAGCCGAGCCTTCTTGGGGCTAGCGGGAGGGTTCAGGGATACGCAGTATTTT. It is translated as CASSRAFLGLAGGFRDTQYF.

V is TRBV4-1 and J is TRBJ2-3; TRBD2 agrees at 11 bases. The CDR3 loop spans 15 amino acids. The J segment lost 2 bases and the V segment lost 5 bases, leaving 3 bases of the junction unmatched. CDR1 and CDR2 (germline): MGHRA, YSYEKL. The CDR3 loop reads CASSSGLADTDTQYF. CDR3 in DNA: TGCGCCAGCAGCTCGGGACTAGCGGACACAGATACGCAGTATTTT.

The chain recombines TRBV5-1 with TRBJ2-5; D is perhaps TRBD2 (6 bases). This CDR3 is built from 13 residues. The germline gives CDR1 SGHRS, CDR2 YFSETQ. V was clipped by 6 bases and J by 5 bases, with 14 bases between them. Here the CDR3 reads CASNQAAGETQYF. Here the CDR3 DNA reads TGCGCCAGCAATCAGGCGGCGGGGGAGACCCAGTACTTC.

This sequence joins TRBV6-5 and TRBJ2-3; 9 bases are a match to TRBD2. Per germline, CDR1 MNHEY and CDR2 SVGAGI. There are 16 residues in the CDR3. Trimming cost V 4 bases and J 7 bases; bases outside gene matches: 12. CDR3 in DNA: TGTGCCAGCAGTTCCTCCTCTAGCGGGACGAGGCATACGCAGTATTTT. This translates into CASSSSSSGTRHTQYF.

The count of this clone is one. This chain links TRBV6-5 with TRBJ1-1, with D maybe TRBD1 (5 bases). This CDR3 is 15 amino acids long. The germline V gene encodes CDR1 MNHEY and CDR2 SVGAGI. V was cut by 2 bases and J by 3 bases, with 13 bases left in between. DNA for the CDR3: TGTGCCAGCAGTTACGGGGGGGTATACGACACTGAAGCTTTCTTT. This encodes CASSYGGVYDTEAFF.

This chain connects TRBV27 to TRBJ1-1, with 11 bases aligning to TRBD1. From germline, CDR1 is MNHEY and CDR2 SMNVEV (reference sequence). The V gene end was trimmed by 6 bases and the J gene end by 4 bases; junction bases not matched to a gene: 10. The length of the CDR3 is 16 residues. As DNA, the CDR3 is TGTGCCAGCAGGTCGGACAGGGGGCGAGGTAGCACTGAAGCTTTCTTT. It specifies CASRSDRGRGSTEAFF.

The chain is built from TRBV21-1 and TRBJ1-1; TRBD1 reflects the table's D call only, with no check against the DNA. TRBV21-1 is recorded as a pseudogene. The CDR3 has 12 residues. The CDR3 DNA reads TGTGCCAGCAGCAAAGGGACACCTGAAGCTTTCTTT. Translating gives CASSKGTPEAFF.

The chain links TRBV2 to TRBJ1-2; the D gene is possibly TRBD1 (5 bases). Germline V gene data show CDR1 as SNHLY and CDR2 as FYNNEI. The CDR3 is made up of 14 amino acids. V was trimmed by 4 bases and J by 3 bases, leaving 12 bases between them. The CDR3 coding sequence is TGTGCCAGCAGTGGGACATTGATTTACTATGGCTACACCTTC. This translates into CASSGTLIYYGYTF.

The CDR3 DNA reads as TGTGCCAGCAGCCAGTCGACAGGGGCCAACACCGGGGAGCTGTTTTTT. Translated, it gives CASSQSTGANTGELFF. The chain couples TRBV5-4 to TRBJ2-2, with 8 positions matching TRBD1. V gave up 4 bases and J gave up 2 bases; unmatched junction bases: 7. In germline, CDR1 is SGHNT, CDR2 YYREEE (reference sequence). CDR3 length equals 16 residues.

This chain uses TRBV4-2 with TRBJ1-5; no firm D call. Trimming pared 0 bases from V and 6 bases from J, leaving 9 bases between. CDR3 size: 14 residues. The V gene's germline CDR1 is LGHNA and CDR2 YNFKEQ. The CDR3 DNA is TGTGCCAGCAGCCAAGATAGTTACGGTCAGCCCCAGCATTTT. Amino acid sequence: CASSQDSYGQPQHF.

The chain has TRBV4-1 and TRBJ2-5; TRBD1 aligns across 8 bases. Trimming removed 1 base from V and 9 bases from J; junction bases left unmatched: 10. Germline V gene lookup returns CDR1 MGHRA and CDR2 YSYEKL. The CDR3 sequence is 15 residues long. In DNA, the CDR3 is TGCGCCAGCAGCCAAGGAAGGACAGGGACTTTCGCCCAGTACTTC. Protein: CASSQGRTGTFAQYF.

The chain links TRBV7-9 to TRBJ2-5; TRBD2 matches at 8 bases. Germline V CDR1 and CDR2: SEHNR, FQNEAQ (reference sequence). The CDR3 has 17 amino acids. J was trimmed by 4 bases and V by 1 base; bases with no gene match: 11. CDR3 region: CASSLVVGRGVRETQYF. The CDR3, as DNA: TGTGCCAGCAGCTTAGTTGTCGGGAGGGGCGTTCGAGAGACCCAGTACTTC.

V gene TRBV13 combines with J gene TRBJ1-6; weak D call: TRBD1 (5 bases). Per the germline V gene, CDR1 is PRHDT and CDR2 is FYEKMQ (reference sequence). The CDR3 has 17 amino acids. V was clipped by 0 bases and J by 10 bases, with 19 bases between them. The CDR3 coding sequence is TGTGCCAGCAGCTTAGGCGTGGGGCAGAGATTGGGGTCACCCCTCCACTTT. This codes for CASSLGVGQRLGSPLHF.

DNA for the CDR3: TGTGCCAGCAGTTCACAGGGATCTCTTGAAAAACTGTTTTTT. It translates to CASSSQGSLEKLFF. The genes are TRBV27 and TRBJ1-4, with a possible D match to TRBD1 (6 bases). This CDR3 is built from 14 residues. V shed 4 bases and J shed 7 bases, with 13 bases lying between them. Looked up from germline, CDR1 is MNHEY and CDR2 is SMNVEV (reference sequence).